Following are 22 T cell receptor beta chains from one sample sequenced in a study of T cells after yellow fever vaccination. TCRdb independently ran MiXCR on the 5' RACE reads; one entry per CDR3 protein. Here the sample spans some 300,000 distinct CDR3 sequences, 7% to 10% being singletons. Sequences were derived from PBMCs, sampled roughly 47 days after the first yellow fever vaccination. The receptors stem from a man aged 18-30 years who received the YFV17D yellow fever vaccine.

The CDR3 DNA follows: TGTGCCAGCAGACTTCAGGGGGCCACCGGGGAGCTGTTTTTT. Encoded protein: CASRLQGATGELFF. The rearrangement uses TRBV5-4 and TRBJ2-2, with 8 bases matching TRBD1. Germline CDR1 and CDR2: SGHNT and YYREEE (reference sequence). V gave up 5 bases and J gave up 4 bases; unmatched junction bases: 4. The CDR3 spans 14 residues.

This clonotype appeared many times. The chain employs TRBV14 and TRBJ1-6, with D hard to call. Germline values: CDR1 SGHDN, CDR2 FVKESK. V gave up 3 bases and J gave up 9 bases, with 6 bases separating them. The CDR3 has 12 residues. The CDR3 region has the DNA TGTGCCAGCAGCCATTCCCTTTCACCCCTCCACTTT. Encoded protein: CASSHSLSPLHF.

This clonotype was recorded a few times. V and J are TRBV18 and TRBJ2-4, with a tentative D call TRBD1 (6 bases). Germline-derived CDR1 and CDR2 are KGHSH and LQKENI. Trimming took 3 bases from V and 0 from J, leaving 21 bases between them. The CDR3 has 19 amino acids. The CDR3 spells CASSPTGRYRELAKNIQYF. CDR3 nucleotides: TGTGCCAGCTCACCGACAGGACGGTACAGGGAACTAGCCAAAAACATTCAGTACTTC.

The J gene is TRBJ2-3, the V gene TRBV12-3 or TRBV12-4; 9 bases agree with TRBD2. The CDR3 consists of 16 residues. V shed 7 bases and J 4 bases; nucleotides not matched to a gene: 12. In DNA form, the CDR3 reads TGTGCCAGCACCCTTCAGGGACTAGCTGCTCCAGATACGCAGTATTTT. It translates to CASTLQGLAAPDTQYF.

Only a few counts were recorded for this clonotype. V is TRBV12-5 and J is TRBJ2-3; 7 bases line up with TRBD2. V trimming: 4 bases; J trimming: 0 bases; junction bases outside the gene matches: 10. Germline assignment: CDR1 LGHNT and CDR2 FRNRAP. The CDR3 runs 17 residues. The CDR3 region has the DNA TGTGCTAGTGGTTCGGCGACTAGCAGAGCTAGCACAGATACGCAGTATTTT. This translates into CASGSATSRASTDTQYF.

Ten or more counts support this clonotype. This chain joins TRBV6-5 and TRBJ2-3; D is unresolved. Trimming took 7 bases from V and 2 from J, leaving 10 bases between them. This CDR3 comprises 13 residues. CDR1 is MNHEY and CDR2 is SVGAGI in the germline V gene. CDR3 protein: CASTRTNTDTQYF. DNA for the CDR3: TGTGCCAGCACCCGCACTAACACAGATACGCAGTATTTT.

This clonotype has more than one count but fewer than ten. This rearrangement joins TRBV4-3 to TRBJ2-7; D gene ambiguous. The CDR3 spans 15 residues. V lost 3 bases and J 0 bases, leaving 12 bases between the germline ends. Germline assignment: CDR1 LGHNA and CDR2 YSLEER. The CDR3 DNA is TGCGCCAGCAGCCAGGGTGCTGGAAGCTCCTACGAGCAGTACTTC. As protein: CASSQGAGSSYEQYF.

This clonotype was observed a handful of times. V usage is TRBV5-1 and J usage is TRBJ2-3; D remains ambiguous. Germline CDR1 SGHRS, CDR2 YFSETQ. The CDR3 sequence is 15 residues long. The germline V and J ends were trimmed by 6 bases and 0 bases, with 14 bases remaining between them. CDR3 region: CASTSDPTSTDTQYF. DNA of the CDR3: TGCGCCAGCACATCTGACCCGACTAGCACAGATACGCAGTATTTT.

This clonotype was observed a handful of times. The J gene is TRBJ2-7, the V gene TRBV20-1; 8 positions match TRBD1. The V gene's germline CDR1 is DFQATT and CDR2 SNEGSKA (reference sequence). Unmatched junction bases numbered 4, after V lost 2 bases and J lost 7 bases. CDR3 length: 12 residues. The CDR3 spells CSARQGAGEQYF. CDR3 in DNA: TGCAGTGCTAGACAGGGGGCAGGGGAGCAGTACTTC.

In DNA, the CDR3 is TGTGCCAGCAGCGTAGCCAGGGGAGGGGGCACCGGGGAGCTGTTTTTT. Translation gives CASSVARGGGTGELFF. The rearrangement links TRBV9 to TRBJ2-2; tentatively, D is TRBD2 (7 bases). V was pared by 0 bases and J by 4 bases, with 13 bases between. This CDR3 comprises 16 residues. The germline gives CDR1 SGDLS, CDR2 YYNGEE.

The chain has TRBV6-2 or TRBV6-3 and TRBJ1-5; the D gene is possibly TRBD1 (5 bases). Per the germline V gene, CDR1 is MNHEY and CDR2 is SVGEGT. V gave up 5 bases and J gave up 5 bases, with 16 bases separating them. The CDR3 extends over 15 amino acids. In nucleotides, the CDR3 is TGTGCCAGCAGTCATCGGGGGAAGGAGGATCAGCCCCAGCATTTT. The encoded protein is CASSHRGKEDQPQHF.

Turning to this clonotype: A read error is possible here, since a much larger clone lies one base away. The chain links TRBV29-1 to TRBJ1-5; D gene uncertain. The CDR3 length is 13 residues. The germline CDR1 and CDR2 sequences are SQVTM and ANQGSEA. Trimming removed 4 bases at V and 4 bases at J, with 11 bases between. This CDR3 is CSVGPGSNQPQHF. CDR3 nucleotides: TGCAGCGTTGGTCCAGGCTCGAATCAGCCCCAGCATTTT.

This clonotype showed up just a few times. The chain recombines TRBV9 with TRBJ2-5, with 10 bases that match TRBD1. Germline CDR1 reads SGDLS; CDR2 reads YYNGEE. The CDR3 sequence is 15 residues long. The trim removed 3 bases at V and 5 bases at J, leaving 7 bases unmatched. CDR3 DNA: TGTGCCAGCAGCGATCGAGGGACAGGGGCCGAGACCCAGTACTTC. Translation: CASSDRGTGAETQYF.

This clonotype has just a few counts. This chain uses TRBV25-1 with TRBJ1-6; no reliable D call. CDR3 size: 13 residues. V gave up 7 bases and J gave up 10 bases, with 14 bases separating them. CDR1 is MGHDK and CDR2 is SYGVNS in the germline V gene. This CDR3 is CASTAGGRSPLHF. CDR3 coding DNA: TGTGCCAGCACGGCAGGAGGACGCTCACCCCTCCACTTT.

Many counts were recorded for this clonotype. This chain connects TRBV5-6 to TRBJ1-2; D uncertain. This CDR3 is 13 amino acids long. V was pared by 2 bases and J by 8 bases, with 13 bases between. CDR1 and CDR2 (germline): SGHDT, YYEEEE. CDR3 sequence reads: CASSFAPKGGYTF. The CDR3, as DNA: TGTGCCAGCAGCTTTGCCCCTAAGGGCGGCTACACCTTC.

The chain is built from TRBV5-6 and TRBJ2-2; D may be TRBD1 (5 bases). The CDR3 consists of 17 residues. The germline gives CDR1 SGHDT, CDR2 YYEEEE. V was pared by 4 bases and J by 0 bases, with 16 bases between. As DNA, the CDR3 is TGTGCCAGCAGCCCATTCTTACTCAGGGCGAACACCGGGGAGCTGTTTTTT. Translated, it gives CASSPFLLRANTGELFF.

The chain combines TRBV7-6 with TRBJ1-5; D may be TRBD1 (5 bases). With 2 bases removed from V and 0 bases from J, the gap between germline ends came to 17 bases. This CDR3 spans 18 amino acids. Germline V lookup: CDR1 SGHVS, CDR2 FNYEAQ. CDR3 loop: CASSLKISAGISNQPQHF. The CDR3 region has the DNA TGTGCCAGCAGCTTAAAAATTTCCGCAGGGATTAGCAATCAGCCCCAGCATTTT.

The table lists this clonotype with many counts. This chain links TRBV20-1 with TRBJ2-5; a possible D gene is TRBD2 (6 bases). Germline CDR1 and CDR2: DFQATT and SNEGSKA (reference sequence). CDR3 size: 13 residues. Trimming took 3 bases from V and 2 from J, leaving 10 bases between them. Written as DNA, the CDR3 is TGCAGTGCTAGTACTGGGGGGCAAGAGACCCAGTACTTC. Its translation is CSASTGGQETQYF.

The rearrangement joins TRBV18 to TRBJ2-3; D gene ambiguous. CDR1 is KGHSH, CDR2 LQKENI, per germline. The CDR3 is 14 amino acids. V was trimmed by 3 bases and J by 2 bases, leaving 9 bases between them. Written as DNA, the CDR3 is TGTGCCAGCTCACCTTGGCAGAACACAGATACGCAGTATTTT. This encodes CASSPWQNTDTQYF.

This clonotype was seen only a few times. The chain combines TRBV7-9 with TRBJ1-1, with TRBD1 matching 8 bases. Germline CDR1 SEHNR, CDR2 FQNEAQ (reference sequence). The CDR3 consists of 16 residues. V shed 6 bases, J shed 2 bases, and the junction held 11 bases outside the gene matches. CDR3 nucleotide sequence: TGTGCCAGCAGAGACCAGACAGGGGCATTTAACACTGAAGCTTTCTTT. Amino acid sequence: CASRDQTGAFNTEAFF.

The V call is TRBV5-4, the J call TRBJ2-2; D is tentatively TRBD1 or TRBD2 (5 bases each). CDR3 size: 11 residues. CDR1 SGHNT and CDR2 YYREEE come from the germline V gene (reference sequence). Trimming shortened V by 3 bases and J by 8 bases, and 5 bases separated the two germline ends. The CDR3 is CASSWGGELFF. CDR3 coding DNA: TGTGCCAGCAGCTGGGGGGGGGAGCTGTTTTTT.

This clonotype was detected many times. The genes are TRBV20-1 and TRBJ2-2; 11 nucleotides line up with TRBD2. Germline V gives CDR1 DFQATT, CDR2 SNEGSKA (reference sequence). The CDR3 is made up of 16 amino acids. The trim removed 3 bases at V and 6 bases at J, leaving 9 bases unmatched. CDR3 sequence: CSASETRGLAAGELFF. The DNA of the CDR3 is TGCAGTGCTAGTGAAACCCGGGGACTAGCGGCCGGGGAGCTGTTTTTT.